This paragraph covers one T cell receptor (beta chain) sequence. These data come from a study of blood T cell repertoires in COVID-19. Study information: Samples of COVID-19 (acute and convalescent) were obtained from the United States, Italy and Spain. Sources were T cells, B-cell-depleted T cells, or PBMCs; the material itself was cDNA or gDNA.

In the source study's methods: Amplified reference gene primers provided the basis for estimating nucleated cell counts. Generated by immunoSEQ multiplex PCR, the TCRdb table keeps only in-frame clones and is missing some. The V and J calls and clone size come from that table; D and trimming were worked out from the DNA. The profile covers approximately 190,000 clones, with 80% to 90% appearing a single time and around 15% taken by the ten largest. This CDR3 is built from 16 residues. The germline V gene has CDR1 MDHEN and CDR2 SYDVKM. V was pared by 1 base and J by 0 bases, with 10 bases between. This receptor was identified in a man aged 30 to 39 with active or convalescent COVID-19. The sample consisted of peripheral blood. The chain is built from TRBV28 and TRBJ2-1; D not resolved. The CDR3 protein is CASSLSFLFSYNEQFF. CDR3 DNA: TGTGCCAGCAGTTTATCTTTCCTTTTCTCCTACAATGAGCAGTTCTTC.